These 28 T cell receptor beta chains came from one sample sequenced in a study of blood T cells in healthy people across ages. A J-beta primer mix and a sample-barcoded 5' primer were used in a second PCR of about 7 to 12 cycles. TCRdb ran MiXCR on the 5' RACE reads and lists one entry per CDR3 protein. The sample comprises around 1,700,000 distinct CDR3 sequences, roughly 27% of which are singletons, and 7.7% rests with the top ten. The source material was blood. The receptors were sampled from a woman in her 30s in good health.

This clonotype was recorded many times. The gene calls are TRBV4-1 and TRBJ2-7, with 8 bases identical to TRBD2. V gave up 2 bases and J gave up 7 bases; unmatched junction bases: 7. The CDR3 has 14 amino acids. Looked up from germline, CDR1 is MGHRA and CDR2 is YSYEKL. In DNA, the CDR3 is TGCGCCAGCAGCCAACCTAGCGGGCGCATGGAGCAGTACTTC. It codes for CASSQPSGRMEQYF.

The rearrangement joins TRBV6-2 or TRBV6-3 to TRBJ1-5; D is unclear. V dropped 6 bases and J dropped 4 bases, with 16 bases sitting between them. Germline CDR1 MNHEY, CDR2 SVGEGT. This CDR3 is built from 15 residues. The CDR3, as DNA: TGTGCCAGCAGCCCCTGGGCCCGAGGGAATCAGCCCCAGCATTTT. Translated: CASSPWARGNQPQHF.

This clonotype occurred a few times. The chain joins TRBV30 to TRBJ2-5; D gene unclear. Trimming pared 4 bases from V and 5 bases from J, leaving 5 bases between. The CDR3 covers 10 residues. In germline, CDR1 is GTSNPN, CDR2 SVGIG (reference sequence). The CDR3 coding sequence is TGTGCCTGGATGGCTGAGACCCAGTACTTC. This encodes CAWMAETQYF.

This clonotype was found a few times. The rearrangement uses TRBV9 and TRBJ1-6; D perhaps matches TRBD1 (5 bases). The ends were cut back, 3 bases at V and 11 bases at J, with 18 bases in the middle. Germline CDR1 is SGDLS and CDR2 is YYNGEE. This CDR3 has 15 residues. The CDR3 spells CASSDRDGHGAPLHF. CDR3 sequence (DNA): TGTGCCAGCAGCGACCGGGACGGCCATGGGGCACCCCTCCACTTT.

The rearrangement links TRBV5-1 to TRBJ2-5; possibly TRBD1 or TRBD2 for D (7 bases each). The J call is in doubt because the DNA end fits TRBJ2-7 better. Germline V gene data show CDR1 as SGHRS and CDR2 as YFSETQ. CDR3 length equals 13 residues. The CDR3 loop is CASSSQGGLEQYF. The CDR3 DNA follows: TGCGCCAGCAGCTCCCAGGGGGGGCTCGAGCAGTACTTC.

This sequence joins TRBV3-1 and TRBJ2-1, with a tentative D call TRBD2 (5 bases). CDR3 length: 14 residues. The germline V and J ends were trimmed by 1 base and 6 bases, with 10 bases remaining between them. From germline, CDR1 is LGHDT and CDR2 YNNKEL (reference sequence). As DNA, the CDR3 is TGTGCCAGCAGCCAAGCGCCTAGCAGCAATGAGCAGTTCTTC. This gives the protein CASSQAPSSNEQFF.

This rearrangement joins TRBV2 to TRBJ1-2; D may be TRBD1 (5 bases). The germline CDR1 and CDR2 sequences are SNHLY and FYNNEI. This CDR3 comprises 14 residues. Trimming stripped 1 base from V and 4 bases from J, with 10 bases between. CDR3 nucleotides: TGTGCCAGCAGTGAAGAATGGGGGGGCTATGGCTACACCTTC. This encodes CASSEEWGGYGYTF.

The chain joins TRBV12-3 or TRBV12-4 to TRBJ2-1; D is uncertain. Trimming took 3 bases from V and 5 from J, leaving 11 bases between them. This CDR3 is built from 14 residues. Written as DNA, the CDR3 is TGTGCCAGCAGTTTTAGCCGGATTGACAATGAGCAGTTCTTC. Residues: CASSFSRIDNEQFF.

In the case of this clonotype: Mismatch with germline at one junction end may stem from a read error. The rearrangement links TRBV11-2 to TRBJ2-7; 11 bases are a match to TRBD1. The germline V gene has CDR1 SGHAT and CDR2 FQNNGV. The CDR3 extends over 13 amino acids. The CDR3 sequence: CVSSLTDRGPPYF. The CDR3 nucleotides are TGTGTCAGCAGCCTCACGGACAGGGGGCCCCCGTACTTC.

V and J are TRBV20-1 and TRBJ2-3, with D possibly being TRBD2 (6 bases). The CDR3 spans 15 residues. The V end was cut by 3 bases, the J end by 6 bases, with 19 bases between. Germline CDR1 reads DFQATT; CDR2 reads SNEGSKA (reference sequence). The CDR3 nucleotides read TGCAGTGCTAGCGCGGGGCCGGACATGGTGGATACGCAGTATTTT. It codes for CSASAGPDMVDTQYF.

The chain joins TRBV20-1 to TRBJ2-5, with D perhaps given as TRBD1 or TRBD2 (6 bases each). The J call may not be correct, given that the DNA end is closer to TRBJ2-4. In germline, CDR1 is DFQATT, CDR2 SNEGSKA (reference sequence). The length of the CDR3 is 13 residues. This CDR3 reads CSARIGGSDIQYF. In nucleotides, the CDR3 is TGCAGTGCTAGGATCGGGGGCTCAGACATTCAGTACTTC.

The rearrangement links TRBV7-2 to TRBJ2-5, with TRBD2 matching 10 bases. CDR3 length equals 15 residues. Trimming at V came to 4 bases and at J to 1 base, leaving 3 bases not matched to a gene. The germline gives CDR1 SGHTA, CDR2 FQGNSA. The DNA for the CDR3 is TGTGCCAGCAGCTCAAGCGGGAGGGCCCAAGAGACCCAGTACTTC. Translated, it gives CASSSSGRAQETQYF. Full variable domain (remainder filled in from reference TRBV7-2 and TRBJ2-5): GAGVSQSPSNKVTEKGKDVELRCDPISGHTALYWYRQSLGQGLEFLIYFQGNSAPDKSGLPSDRFSAERTGGSVSTLTIQRTQQEDSAVYLCASSSSGRAQETQYFGPGTRLLVL.

This clonotype was counted a few times. V gene TRBV20-1 combines with J gene TRBJ2-5, with 8 nucleotides matching TRBD1. The V and J ends lost 3 bases and 5 bases, in that order; junction bases with no gene match: 8. The CDR3 runs to 14 residues. Germline CDR1 reads DFQATT; CDR2 reads SNEGSKA (reference sequence). In nucleotides, the CDR3 is TGCAGTGCTAGGGTGGACAGGGTGGGGGAGACCCAGTACTTC. Translating gives CSARVDRVGETQYF.

V usage is TRBV29-1 and J usage is TRBJ2-1; a possible D gene is TRBD1 (5 bases). CDR3 length: 12 amino acids. V dropped 7 bases and J dropped 7 bases, with 14 bases sitting between them. Germline values: CDR1 SQVTM, CDR2 ANQGSEA. CDR3 sequence (DNA): TGCAGCGCACTGACAGATGGAAATGAGCAGTTCTTC. This translates into CSALTDGNEQFF.

The sample holds a few counts of this clonotype. This sequence joins TRBV10-2 and TRBJ2-2; no clear D. CDR1 is WSHSY, CDR2 SAAADI, per germline. The CDR3 is 15 residues long. The ends were cut back, 4 bases at V and 2 bases at J, with 11 bases in the middle. The CDR3 region is CASSVAIYNTGELFF. Written as DNA, the CDR3 is TGCGCCAGCAGTGTGGCTATCTACAACACCGGGGAGCTGTTTTTT.

This clonotype was observed a few times. The chain links TRBV29-1 to TRBJ2-2; 7 bases fit TRBD2. The J segment lost 5 bases and the V segment lost 3 bases, leaving 6 bases of the junction unmatched. The CDR3 consists of 14 residues. From germline, CDR1 is SQVTM and CDR2 ANQGSEA. CDR3 loop: CSVDPGEGTGELFF. CDR3 DNA: TGCAGCGTTGATCCGGGGGAGGGGACCGGGGAGCTGTTTTTT.

A few counts support this clonotype. J is TRBJ2-3 and V is TRBV29-1; the D gene could be TRBD1 or TRBD2 (6 bases each). The CDR3 extends over 15 amino acids. CDR1 and CDR2 from the germline V gene are SQVTM and ANQGSEA. Deletions cut 3 bases from V and 2 bases from J, with 15 bases between. The CDR3 loop is CSVEGGEFVTDTQYF. DNA for the CDR3: TGCAGCGTTGAGGGGGGCGAGTTTGTCACAGATACGCAGTATTTT.

Remarks on this clonotype: A much larger clone lies a single base off, so this may be a read error. The chain couples TRBV20-1 to TRBJ2-1; 8 bases align to TRBD2. This CDR3 region has 16 residues. Germline-derived CDR1 and CDR2 are DFQATT and SNEGSKA (reference sequence). V was pared by 7 bases and J by 4 bases, with 15 bases of the junction left unmatched. CDR3 in amino acids: CSVSRPGLVTYNEQFF. The CDR3 coding sequence is TGCAGTGTTAGTCGTCCGGGACTAGTGACGTACAATGAGCAGTTCTTC.

Of note for this clonotype: This sequence may be a read error, since a much larger clone differs from it by one base. The CDR3 DNA is TGCAGTGCTAGATTATTCGGGGAGCAAGAGACCCGGTACTTC. Its protein product is CSARLFGEQETRYF. The gene calls are TRBV20-1 and TRBJ2-5; D possibly corresponds to TRBD2 (5 bases). Germline V gene lookup returns CDR1 DFQATT and CDR2 SNEGSKA (reference sequence). The CDR3 has 14 amino acids.

This clonotype was counted between two and nine times. One base away lies a much larger clone, so this may be a sequencing read error. The chain joins TRBV7-3 to TRBJ2-7; D remains ambiguous. The CDR3 contains 14 residues. The V gene's germline CDR1 is SGHTA and CDR2 FQGTGA. The CDR3: CANSLDPNSYEQYF. The CDR3 DNA sequence: TGTGCCAACAGCTTAGATCCTAACTCCTACGAGCAGTACTTC. The full variable domain, its missing parts supplied by reference TRBV7-3 and TRBJ2-7, is GAGVSQTPSNKVTEKGKYVELRCDPISGHTALYWYRQSLGQGPEFLIYFQGTGAADDSGLPNDRFFAVRPEGSVSTLKIQRTERGDSAVYLCANSLDPNSYEQYFGPGTRLTVT.

V is TRBV9 and J is TRBJ2-7; maybe TRBD1 (6 bases). The V and J ends lost 6 bases and 3 bases respectively, with 16 bases between them. The germline V gene encodes CDR1 SGDLS and CDR2 YYNGEE. The CDR3 is made up of 14 amino acids. DNA of the CDR3: TGTGCCAGCACCCGGACAGTTTCTGGCTACGAGCAGTACTTC. This sequence encodes CASTRTVSGYEQYF.

This clonotype has just one count. One base away lies a much larger clone, so this may be a sequencing read error. The rearrangement uses TRBV30 and TRBJ2-1; D might be TRBD1 or TRBD2, each matching 7 bases. Germline V gives CDR1 GTSNPN, CDR2 SVGIG (reference sequence). The CDR3 length is 14 residues. The CDR3 spells CAWRVRGGYNKQFF. For the CDR3, the DNA is TGTGCCTGGAGGGTCAGGGGGGGGTACAATAAGCAGTTCTTC.

This clonotype was seen repeatedly, ten times or more. The chain has TRBV7-2 and TRBJ2-4; D remains ambiguous. The CDR3 loop spans 15 amino acids. From germline, CDR1 is SGHTA and CDR2 FQGNSA. Trimming took 3 bases from V and 2 from J, leaving 11 bases between them. The CDR3 region has the DNA TGTGCCAGCAGCTTGGATAGATCTTCCAAAAACATTCAGTACTTC. Residues: CASSLDRSSKNIQYF.

A few counts support this clonotype. This rearrangement joins TRBV10-3 to TRBJ1-1, with 7 bases that match TRBD1. Looked up from germline, CDR1 is ENHRY and CDR2 is SYGVKD. With 8 bases clipped from V and 0 bases from J, the junction kept 6 bases outside the gene matches. The CDR3 spans 14 residues. The CDR3 here is CAIREGQLNTEAFF. The CDR3 DNA reads as TGTGCCATCCGGGAGGGACAGCTGAACACTGAAGCTTTCTTT.

This clonotype was counted only a few times. The chain joins TRBV10-3 to TRBJ1-1; D is perhaps TRBD1 (6 bases). The V gene's germline CDR1 is ENHRY and CDR2 SYGVKD. The CDR3 is made up of 16 amino acids. Trimming cost V 4 bases and J 1 base, with 16 bases left between them. CDR3 in amino acids: CAISGAEGVRNTEAFF. The CDR3 nucleotides are TGTGCCATCAGTGGGGCGGAGGGGGTCAGGAACACTGAAGCTTTCTTT.

This clonotype was seen a handful of times. This sequence joins TRBV11-2 and TRBJ2-1; D call uncertain. The CDR3 is made up of 15 amino acids. Trimming cost V 7 bases and J 13 bases, with 26 bases left between them. Germline CDR1 SGHAT, CDR2 FQNNGV. CDR3 sequence: CASKTSVLSTQTQFF. DNA of the CDR3: TGTGCCAGCAAAACTTCGGTACTATCGACCCAGACCCAGTTCTTC.

CDR3 sequence: CASSQNSGRGYEQYF. The DNA of the CDR3 is TGTGCCAGCAGCCAAAACAGCGGGAGGGGTTACGAGCAGTACTTC. The rearrangement joins TRBV4-2 to TRBJ2-7, with 10 nucleotides matching TRBD2. The ends lost 2 bases at V and 4 bases at J; junction bases unmatched: 5. Germline CDR1 LGHNA, CDR2 YNFKEQ. This CDR3 comprises 15 residues.

This clonotype was seen repeatedly, ten times or more. This chain links TRBV13 with TRBJ2-7; tentative D call: TRBD1 (6 bases). Trimming took 5 bases from V and 2 from J, leaving 16 bases between them. Germline V gives CDR1 PRHDT, CDR2 FYEKMQ (reference sequence). The CDR3 is made up of 15 amino acids. The CDR3 bases are TGTGCCAGCAGCACTTCCGGGACACCCCCCTACGAGCAGTACTTC. The encoded protein is CASSTSGTPPYEQYF. Together with reference TRBV13 and TRBJ2-7, the CDR3 gives the full variable domain: AAGVIQSPRHLIKEKRETATLKCYPIPRHDTVYWYQQGPGQDPQFLISFYEKMQSDKGSIPDRFSAQQFSDYHSELNMSSLELGDSALYFCASSTSGTPPYEQYFGPGTRLTVT.